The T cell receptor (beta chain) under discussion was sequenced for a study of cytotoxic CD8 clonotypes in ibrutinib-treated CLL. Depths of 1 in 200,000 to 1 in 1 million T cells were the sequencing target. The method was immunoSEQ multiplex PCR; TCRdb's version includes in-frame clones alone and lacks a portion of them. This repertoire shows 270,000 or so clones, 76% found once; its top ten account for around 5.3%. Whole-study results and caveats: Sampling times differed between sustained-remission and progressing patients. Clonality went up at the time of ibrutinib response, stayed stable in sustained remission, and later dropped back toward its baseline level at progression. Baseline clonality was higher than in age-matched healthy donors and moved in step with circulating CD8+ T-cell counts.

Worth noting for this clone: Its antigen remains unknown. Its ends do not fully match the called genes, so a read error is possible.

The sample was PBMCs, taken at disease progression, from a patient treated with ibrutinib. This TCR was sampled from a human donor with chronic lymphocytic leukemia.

CDR3 sequence reads: CASSVGSSGGSSCF. The CDR3 nucleotides are TGTGCCAGCAGCGTAGGCTCTAGCGGGGGCAGTTCCTGTTTC. The chain joins TRBV9 to TRBJ2-7; 10 bases fit TRBD2. The V gene's germline CDR1 is SGDLS and CDR2 YYNGEE. The CDR3 spans 14 residues.